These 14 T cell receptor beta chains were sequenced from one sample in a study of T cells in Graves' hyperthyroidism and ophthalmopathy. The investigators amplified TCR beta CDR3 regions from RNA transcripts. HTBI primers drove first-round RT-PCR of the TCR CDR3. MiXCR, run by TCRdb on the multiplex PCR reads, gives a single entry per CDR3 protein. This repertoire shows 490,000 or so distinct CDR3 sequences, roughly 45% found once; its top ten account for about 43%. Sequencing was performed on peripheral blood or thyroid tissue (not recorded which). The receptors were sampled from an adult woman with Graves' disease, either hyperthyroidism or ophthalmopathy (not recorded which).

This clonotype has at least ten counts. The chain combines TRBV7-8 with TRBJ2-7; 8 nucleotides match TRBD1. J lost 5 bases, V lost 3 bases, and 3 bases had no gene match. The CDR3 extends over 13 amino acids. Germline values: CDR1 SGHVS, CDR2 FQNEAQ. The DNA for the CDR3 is TGTGCCAGCAGCTTGGACAGGGATAACGAGCAGTACTTC. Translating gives CASSLDRDNEQYF.

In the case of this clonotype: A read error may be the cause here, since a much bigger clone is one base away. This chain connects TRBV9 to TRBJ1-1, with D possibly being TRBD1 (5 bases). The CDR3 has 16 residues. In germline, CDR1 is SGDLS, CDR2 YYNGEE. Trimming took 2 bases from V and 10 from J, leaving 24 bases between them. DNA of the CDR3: TGTGCCAGCAGCGTCTGGGCAGACACCGCGGTTGGGGGAGCTTTCTTT. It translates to CASSVWADTAVGGAFF.

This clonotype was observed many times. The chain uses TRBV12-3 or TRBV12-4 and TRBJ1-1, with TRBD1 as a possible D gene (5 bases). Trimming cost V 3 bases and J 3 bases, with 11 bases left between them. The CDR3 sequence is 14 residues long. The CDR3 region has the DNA TGTGCCAGCAGTTTGGGGGTGTGGGACACTGAAGCTTTCTTT. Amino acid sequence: CASSLGVWDTEAFF.

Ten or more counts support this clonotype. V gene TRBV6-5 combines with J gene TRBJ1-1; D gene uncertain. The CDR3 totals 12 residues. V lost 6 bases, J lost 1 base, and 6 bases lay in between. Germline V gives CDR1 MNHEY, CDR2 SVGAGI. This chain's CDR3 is CASRRPNTEAFF. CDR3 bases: TGTGCCAGCAGGAGACCGAACACTGAAGCTTTCTTT.

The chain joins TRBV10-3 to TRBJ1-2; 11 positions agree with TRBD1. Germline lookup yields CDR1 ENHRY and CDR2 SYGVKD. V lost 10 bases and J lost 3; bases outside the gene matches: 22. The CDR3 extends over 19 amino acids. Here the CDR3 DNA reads TGTGCCACCCAAGGACAGGGGGCCCCACACCTGATGGGATACTATGGCTACACCTTC. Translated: CATQGQGAPHLMGYYGYTF.

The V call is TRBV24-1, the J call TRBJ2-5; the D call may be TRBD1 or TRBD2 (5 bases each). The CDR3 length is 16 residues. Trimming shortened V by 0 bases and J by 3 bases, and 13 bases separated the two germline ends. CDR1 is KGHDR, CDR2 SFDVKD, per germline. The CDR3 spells CATSDLGAAGEETQYF. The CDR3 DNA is TGTGCCACCAGTGATTTGGGGGCAGCCGGGGAAGAGACCCAGTACTTC.

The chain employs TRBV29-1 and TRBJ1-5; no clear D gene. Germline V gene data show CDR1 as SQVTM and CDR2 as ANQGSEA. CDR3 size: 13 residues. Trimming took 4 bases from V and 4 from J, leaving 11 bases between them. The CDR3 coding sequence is TGCAGCGTTGCGGGGATCGGGAATCAGCCCCAGCATTTT. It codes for CSVAGIGNQPQHF.

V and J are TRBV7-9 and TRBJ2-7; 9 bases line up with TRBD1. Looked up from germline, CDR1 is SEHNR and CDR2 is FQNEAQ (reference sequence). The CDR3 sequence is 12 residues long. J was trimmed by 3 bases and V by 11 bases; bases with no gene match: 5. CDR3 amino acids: CAGGTGIYEQYF. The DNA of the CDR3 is TGTGCCGGCGGGACAGGGATCTACGAGCAGTACTTC. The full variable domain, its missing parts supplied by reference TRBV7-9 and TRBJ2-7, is DTGVSQNPRHKITKRGQNVTFRCDPISEHNRLYWYRQTLGQGPEFLTYFQNEAQLEKSRLLSDRFSAERPKGSFSTLEIQRTEQGDSAMYLCAGGTGIYEQYFGPGTRLTVT.

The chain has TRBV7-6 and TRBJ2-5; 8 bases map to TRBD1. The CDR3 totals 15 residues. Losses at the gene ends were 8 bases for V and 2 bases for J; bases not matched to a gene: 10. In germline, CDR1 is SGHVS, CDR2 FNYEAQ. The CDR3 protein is CASSPDRVYQETQYF. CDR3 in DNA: TGTGCCAGCTCACCGGACAGGGTCTATCAAGAGACCCAGTACTTC. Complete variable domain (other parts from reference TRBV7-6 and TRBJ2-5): GAGVSQSPRYKVTKRGQDVALRCDPISGHVSLYWYRQALGQGPEFLTYFNYEAQQDKSGLPNDRFSAERPEGSISTLTIQRTEQRDSAMYRCASSPDRVYQETQYFGPGTRLLVL.

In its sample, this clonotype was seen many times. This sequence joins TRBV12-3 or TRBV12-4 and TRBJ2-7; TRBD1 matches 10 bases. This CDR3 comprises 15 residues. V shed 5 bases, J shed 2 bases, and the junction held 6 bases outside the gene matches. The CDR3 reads CASSPGTGAPYEQYF. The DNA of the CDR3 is TGTGCCAGCAGTCCCGGGACAGGGGCCCCCTACGAGCAGTACTTC.

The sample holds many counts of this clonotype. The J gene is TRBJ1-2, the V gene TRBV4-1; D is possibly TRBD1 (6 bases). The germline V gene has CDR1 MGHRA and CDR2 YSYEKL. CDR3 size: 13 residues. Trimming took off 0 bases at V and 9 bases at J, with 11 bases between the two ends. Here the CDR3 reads CASSQETGWSYTF. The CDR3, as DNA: TGCGCCAGCAGCCAAGAGACAGGTTGGAGCTACACCTTC.

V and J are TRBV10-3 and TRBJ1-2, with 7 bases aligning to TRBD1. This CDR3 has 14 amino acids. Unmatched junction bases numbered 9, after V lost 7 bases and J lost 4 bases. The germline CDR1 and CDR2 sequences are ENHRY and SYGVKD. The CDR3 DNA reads TGTGCCATCAACCAGGGACAGCCCGCCTATGGCTACACCTTC. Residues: CAINQGQPAYGYTF.

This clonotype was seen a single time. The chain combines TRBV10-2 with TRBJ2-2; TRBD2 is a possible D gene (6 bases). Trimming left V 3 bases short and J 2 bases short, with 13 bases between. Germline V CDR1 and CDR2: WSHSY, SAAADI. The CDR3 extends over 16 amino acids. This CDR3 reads CASSDRQGGNTGELFF. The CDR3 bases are TGCGCCAGCAGTGACCGGCAGGGAGGAAACACCGGGGAGCTGTTTTTT.

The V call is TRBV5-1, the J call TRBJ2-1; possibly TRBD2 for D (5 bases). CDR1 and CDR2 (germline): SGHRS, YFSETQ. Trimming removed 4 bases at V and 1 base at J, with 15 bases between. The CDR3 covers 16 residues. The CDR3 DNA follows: TGCGCCAGCAGCCCGCGGGCAGTAGAGTCCTACAATGAGCAGTTCTTC. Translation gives CASSPRAVESYNEQFF.